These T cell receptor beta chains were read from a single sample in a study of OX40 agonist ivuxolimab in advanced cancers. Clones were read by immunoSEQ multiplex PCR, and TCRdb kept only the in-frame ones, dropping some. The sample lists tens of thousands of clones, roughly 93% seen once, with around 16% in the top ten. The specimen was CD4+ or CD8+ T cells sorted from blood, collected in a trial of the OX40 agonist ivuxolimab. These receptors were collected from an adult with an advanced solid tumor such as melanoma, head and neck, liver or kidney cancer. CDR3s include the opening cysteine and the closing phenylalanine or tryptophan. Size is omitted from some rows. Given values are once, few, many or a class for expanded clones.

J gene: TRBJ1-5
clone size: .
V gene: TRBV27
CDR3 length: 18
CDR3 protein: CASSRAGTGGPAAQPQHF

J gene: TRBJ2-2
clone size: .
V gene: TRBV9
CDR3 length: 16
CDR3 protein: CASSVAQGMGTGELFF

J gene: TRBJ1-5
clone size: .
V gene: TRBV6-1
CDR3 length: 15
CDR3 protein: CASSVQGTGNQPQHF

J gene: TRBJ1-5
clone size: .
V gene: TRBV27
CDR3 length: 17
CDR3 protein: CASSPQTISDSNQPQHF

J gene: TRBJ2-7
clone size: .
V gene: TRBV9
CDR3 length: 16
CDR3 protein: CASSDGTSGASYEQYF

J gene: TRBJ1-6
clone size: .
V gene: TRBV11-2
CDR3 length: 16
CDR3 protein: CASSLDTGQGLSPLHF

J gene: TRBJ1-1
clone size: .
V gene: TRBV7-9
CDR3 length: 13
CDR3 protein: CASAGGMNTEAFF

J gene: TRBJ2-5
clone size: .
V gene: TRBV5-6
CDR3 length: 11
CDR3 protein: CASSLTGTQYF

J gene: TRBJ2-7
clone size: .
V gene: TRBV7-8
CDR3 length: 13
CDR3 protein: CASRQGSTYEQYF

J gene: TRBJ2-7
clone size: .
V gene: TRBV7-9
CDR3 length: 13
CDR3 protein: CASSLVDSYEQYF

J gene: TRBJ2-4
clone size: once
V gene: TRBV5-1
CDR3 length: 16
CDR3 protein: CASSIALQGAGDIQYF